Reported below is one TCR beta chain. Its antigen remains unknown. Distinct nucleotide sequences in the sample also encode this CDR3. This record comes from a study of shared clonotypes between healthy human individuals. Study-level points and caveats: Clonotypes shared by all four sorted-subset donors had higher generation probabilities than non-shared clonotypes. Rarefaction exposed incomplete sorted-subset sequencing despite large depth. A handful of donors shared approximately 5% of their naive CD4 clonotypes.

CD45RO negativity and positive selection for CCR7 defined naive CD8 cells, a population that excluded terminally differentiated effector memory CD45RA+ cells. V lost 1 base, J lost 6 bases, and 5 bases lay in between. From germline, CDR1 is SGHAT and CDR2 FQNNGV. This CDR3 is built from 12 residues. The assay was carried out at the deep level. Profiling relied on immunoSEQ multiplex PCR, and the TCRdb table lists in-frame clones only, not all of them. Here the sample spans about 2 million clones, about 95% being singletons. The chain joins TRBV11-2 to TRBJ2-3; possibly TRBD1 for D (5 bases). This TCR was sampled from a man between 18 and 35 years old in good health. Sequencing was performed on naive CD8+ T cells sorted from blood. CDR3 protein: CASSLGGDTQYF. The CDR3 DNA reads TGTGCCAGCAGCTTAGGGGGCGATACGCAGTATTTT.